One and the same sample provided the 24 T cell receptor beta chains below, sequenced in a study of shared clonotypes between healthy human individuals. Sequencing was performed with immunoSEQ multiplex PCR; in TCRdb, only in-frame clones are kept and a portion is missing. The data show around 1.9 million clones, around 93% seen once. The naive CD8 fraction comprised CD45RO-negative cells positively selected for CCR7 and excluded terminally differentiated effector memory CD45RA+ cells. Sample: naive CD8+ T cells from PBMCs. Receptors were obtained from a man aged 18 to 29 in good health. Some clones in this sample may be carry-over from other donors' samples.

The chain combines TRBV5-6 with TRBJ2-7, with no clear D. Germline V CDR1 and CDR2: SGHDT, YYEEEE. The V gene lost 1 base and the J gene lost 2 bases, with 7 bases spanning the gap. The CDR3 loop spans 13 amino acids. CDR3 amino acids: CASSLNRPYEQYF. CDR3 DNA sequence: TGTGCCAGCAGCTTGAACCGTCCCTACGAGCAGTACTTC. Using reference TRBV5-6 and TRBJ2-7 for the parts outside the CDR3, the full variable domain is DAGVTQSPTHLIKTRGQQVTLRCSPKSGHDTVSWYQQALGQGPQFIFQYYEEEERQRGNFPDRFSGHQFPNYSSELNVNALLLGDSALYLCASSLNRPYEQYFGPGTRLTVT.

The rearrangement uses TRBV5-6 and TRBJ2-5; no clear D. The germline gives CDR1 SGHDT, CDR2 YYEEEE. The germline V and J ends were trimmed by 4 bases and 1 base, with 17 bases remaining between them. This CDR3 is 16 amino acids long. The CDR3 reads CASSQGPSTGQETQYF. In nucleotides, the CDR3 is TGTGCCAGCAGCCAAGGTCCCTCTACTGGCCAAGAGACCCAGTACTTC.

The V gene is TRBV10-3, the J gene TRBJ2-7; TRBD1 matches 8 bases. The CDR3 contains 17 residues. Germline CDR1 reads ENHRY; CDR2 reads SYGVKD. Trimming removed 6 bases from V and 5 bases from J; junction bases left unmatched: 18. The CDR3 region is CAIRPATRTGGLDEQYF. The CDR3 DNA reads TGTGCCATCAGACCCGCAACCCGCACAGGGGGTCTCGACGAGCAGTACTTC.

The genes are TRBV28 and TRBJ1-1; D is possibly TRBD1 (6 bases). The CDR3 has 11 residues. V was cut by 5 bases and J by 7 bases, with 8 bases left in between. Per germline, CDR1 MDHEN and CDR2 SYDVKM. This CDR3 is CASSPDSEAFF. The CDR3 region has the DNA TGTGCCAGCAGTCCGGACAGTGAAGCTTTCTTT.

This clone is a singleton in its sample. This chain links TRBV6-1 with TRBJ1-1, with 7 nucleotides matching TRBD1. The V and J ends lost 7 bases and 1 base, in that order; junction bases with no gene match: 9. The germline gives CDR1 MNHNS, CDR2 SASEGT. This CDR3 contains 15 residues. CDR3 DNA: TGTGCCAGCATCAGGGACAGAGGAGGGAACACTGAAGCTTTCTTT. As protein: CASIRDRGGNTEAFF.

This chain links TRBV4-3 with TRBJ2-3; D might be TRBD1 or TRBD2, each matching 5 bases. V lost 1 base to trimming and J lost 0 bases, with 17 bases between them. Germline V lookup: CDR1 LGHNA, CDR2 YSLEER. This CDR3 is 18 amino acids long. CDR3 protein: CASSQVGFEGPSTDTQYF. CDR3 bases: TGCGCCAGCAGCCAAGTCGGTTTTGAGGGGCCGAGCACAGATACGCAGTATTTT.

This clone was seen just once. This sequence joins TRBV4-2 and TRBJ2-7, with D hard to call. V gave up 1 base and J gave up 5 bases, with 15 bases separating them. The length of the CDR3 is 15 residues. Germline assignment: CDR1 LGHNA and CDR2 YNFKEQ. CDR3 coding DNA: TGTGCCAGCAGCCAAGTGGGTCCAGGTGAGGACGAGCAGTACTTC. Its protein product is CASSQVGPGEDEQYF.

This chain connects TRBV7-8 to TRBJ1-2; possible D gene TRBD1, 6 bases. The CDR3 is 16 amino acids. Trimming removed 5 bases from V and 2 bases from J, with 18 bases in between. The germline gives CDR1 SGHVS, CDR2 FQNEAQ. The DNA for the CDR3 is TGTGCCAGCAGCGCGCAGCTGGACAGACCGAACTATGGCTACACCTTC. Residues: CASSAQLDRPNYGYTF.

This chain links TRBV27 with TRBJ2-7, with D tentatively TRBD1 or TRBD2 (5 bases each). Trimming pared 4 bases from V and 5 bases from J, leaving 12 bases between. CDR3 length: 13 residues. Per the germline V gene, CDR1 is MNHEY and CDR2 is SMNVEV (reference sequence). The CDR3 nucleotides read TGTGCCAGCAGTTGGGACCCCGAGGACGAGCAGTACTTC. The encoded protein is CASSWDPEDEQYF.

The chain has TRBV5-1 and TRBJ2-1; possibly TRBD1 for D (5 bases). V was pared by 2 bases and J by 10 bases, with 13 bases between. The germline gives CDR1 SGHRS, CDR2 YFSETQ. This CDR3 is 13 amino acids long. The CDR3 spells CASSFGPGAEQFF. The CDR3 region has the DNA TGCGCCAGCAGCTTTGGGCCTGGGGCAGAGCAGTTCTTC.

V and J are TRBV5-1 and TRBJ2-3, with 7 bases matching TRBD2. The germline V gene encodes CDR1 SGHRS and CDR2 YFSETQ. Trimming took 3 bases from V and 0 from J; bases not matched to a gene: 7. The CDR3 consists of 16 residues. Here the CDR3 DNA reads TGCGCCAGCAGCTGGGTCCCTAGCGGAAGCACAGATACGCAGTATTTT. Translated, it gives CASSWVPSGSTDTQYF.

Note on this clone: Within the sample, other DNA sequences also encode this same CDR3. J is TRBJ2-3 and V is TRBV27; no reliable D call. The CDR3 contains 13 residues. The V gene's germline CDR1 is MNHEY and CDR2 SMNVEV (reference sequence). The ends were cut back, 1 base at V and 5 bases at J, with 7 bases in the middle. As DNA, the CDR3 is TGTGCCAGCAGTTTATTACGTGAAGATACGCAGTATTTT. It is translated as CASSLLREDTQYF.

The chain carries TRBV4-1 and TRBJ2-1; possibly TRBD1 for D (7 bases). Germline V CDR1 and CDR2: MGHRA, YSYEKL. V gave up 4 bases and J gave up 9 bases, with 16 bases separating them. The CDR3 is 14 amino acids. The CDR3 loop is CASSPSGGRSEQFF. CDR3 in DNA: TGCGCCAGCAGCCCCTCAGGGGGGCGGAGTGAGCAGTTCTTC.

This clone was observed a few times. Other DNA sequences in the same sample also yield this CDR3. The chain recombines TRBV28 with TRBJ1-1; D gene unclear. The CDR3 has 13 residues. V lost 3 bases to trimming and J lost 1 base, with 6 bases between them. Germline V gives CDR1 MDHEN, CDR2 SYDVKM. DNA of the CDR3: TGTGCCAGCAGTTTTCGGGGGAACACTGAAGCTTTCTTT. This gives the protein CASSFRGNTEAFF.

The V call is TRBV19, the J call TRBJ1-2; D is undetermined. The germline V and J ends were trimmed by 6 bases and 1 base, with 15 bases remaining between them. Germline values: CDR1 LNHDA, CDR2 SQIVND (reference sequence). There are 15 residues in the CDR3. CDR3 residues: CASRSPWTVNYGYTF. The CDR3 DNA sequence: TGTGCCAGTAGGTCCCCCTGGACGGTTAACTATGGCTACACCTTC.

This chain's CDR3 is CATSRDRQGGYEQYF. The CDR3 nucleotides are TGTGCCACCAGCAGAGATCGACAGGGAGGCTACGAGCAGTACTTC. The chain recombines TRBV15 with TRBJ2-7, with D possibly TRBD1 on 7 matching bases. The CDR3 has 15 residues. The V end was cut by 0 bases, the J end by 3 bases, with 12 bases between. In germline, CDR1 is LNHNV, CDR2 YYDKDF (reference sequence).

This rearrangement joins TRBV5-1 to TRBJ1-4; tentatively, D is TRBD1 (5 bases). V lost 1 base and J lost 0, with 19 bases in between. Per the germline V gene, CDR1 is SGHRS and CDR2 is YFSETQ. This CDR3 region has 19 residues. This CDR3 is CASSLRGTDSTATNEKLFF. In nucleotides, the CDR3 is TGCGCCAGCAGCTTGAGAGGAACAGACAGTACTGCAACTAATGAAAAACTGTTTTTT.

The chain recombines TRBV27 with TRBJ2-7, with a weak D call TRBD1 (6 bases). V lost 3 bases, J lost 5 bases, and 11 bases lay in between. This CDR3 region has 13 residues. Germline assignment: CDR1 MNHEY and CDR2 SMNVEV (reference sequence). The CDR3: CASSFNRVHEQYF. In nucleotides, the CDR3 is TGTGCCAGCAGTTTCAACAGGGTCCACGAGCAGTACTTC.

This chain connects TRBV4-3 to TRBJ2-7; 8 nucleotides match TRBD2. Trimming cost V 3 bases and J 0 bases; bases outside gene matches: 13. CDR1 LGHNA and CDR2 YSLEER come from the germline V gene. This CDR3 has 18 amino acids. Written as DNA, the CDR3 is TGCGCCAGCAGCCATACATACGGCGGGGGGACCGTCTCCTACGAGCAGTACTTC. Protein sequence: CASSHTYGGGTVSYEQYF.

This clone was counted once. The chain links TRBV6-5 to TRBJ2-7; maybe TRBD1 (6 bases). The V gene lost 6 bases and the J gene lost 4 bases, with 19 bases spanning the gap. Germline CDR1 MNHEY, CDR2 SVGAGI. The CDR3 covers 15 residues. CDR3 amino acids: CASSQGQGLSYEQYF. CDR3 sequence (DNA): TGTGCCAGCAGCCAGGGGCAGGGCCTATCGTACGAGCAGTACTTC.

About this clone: The sample has other DNA sequences that encode this CDR3 too. The chain carries TRBV9 and TRBJ2-7; D remains unclear. Germline V lookup: CDR1 SGDLS, CDR2 YYNGEE. The CDR3 runs 12 residues. V gave up 4 bases and J gave up 4 bases, with 9 bases separating them. The CDR3 region has the DNA TGTGCCAGCAGCCGAGGTGGGTACGAGCAGTACTTC. It encodes CASSRGGYEQYF.

V and J are TRBV9 and TRBJ1-2, with D possibly being TRBD1 (5 bases). Germline V gene lookup returns CDR1 SGDLS and CDR2 YYNGEE. The V end lost 4 bases, the J end lost 4 bases, and 20 bases lay between the germline ends. CDR3 length: 16 residues. The DNA of the CDR3 is TGTGCCAGCAGCTCCCAGACCGGGGACCGAGTCTATGGCTACACCTTC. It codes for CASSSQTGDRVYGYTF.

The sample holds one count of this clone. V and J are TRBV21-1 and TRBJ1-2; the table's D call of TRBD1 was not tested on the DNA. TRBV21-1 is flagged as a pseudogene. CDR3 length: 17 amino acids. The CDR3 is CASLLQGEGQGGYGYTF. CDR3 coding DNA: TGTGCCAGCCTACTCCAAGGGGAGGGACAGGGCGGCTATGGCTACACCTTC.

This clone was seen a single time. J is TRBJ2-1 and V is TRBV5-1; 7 bases are a match to TRBD1. The CDR3 sequence is 16 residues long. Germline CDR1 reads SGHRS; CDR2 reads YFSETQ. V was clipped by 0 bases and J by 5 bases; unmatched bases: 8. The CDR3: CASSLARQGVDNEQFF. DNA for the CDR3: TGCGCCAGCAGCTTGGCCCGTCAGGGGGTCGACAATGAGCAGTTCTTC.